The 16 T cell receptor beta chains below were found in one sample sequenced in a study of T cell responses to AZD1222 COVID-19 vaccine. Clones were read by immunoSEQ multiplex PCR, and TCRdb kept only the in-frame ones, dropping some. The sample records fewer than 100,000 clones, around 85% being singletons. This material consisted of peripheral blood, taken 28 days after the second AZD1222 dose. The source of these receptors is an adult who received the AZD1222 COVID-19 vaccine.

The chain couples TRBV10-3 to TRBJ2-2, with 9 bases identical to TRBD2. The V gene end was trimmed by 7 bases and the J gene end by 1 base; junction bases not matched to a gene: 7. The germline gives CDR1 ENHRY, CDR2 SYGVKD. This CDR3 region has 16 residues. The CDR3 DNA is TGTGCCATCACCCAGACAGCGGGGGGGAACACCGGGGAGCTGTTTTTT. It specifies CAITQTAGGNTGELFF.

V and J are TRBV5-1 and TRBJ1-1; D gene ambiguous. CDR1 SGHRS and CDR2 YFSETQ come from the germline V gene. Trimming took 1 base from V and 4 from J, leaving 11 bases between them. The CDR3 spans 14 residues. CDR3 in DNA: TGCGCCAGCAGCTTGCGGGGTTTGGGCACTGAAGCTTTCTTT. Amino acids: CASSLRGLGTEAFF.

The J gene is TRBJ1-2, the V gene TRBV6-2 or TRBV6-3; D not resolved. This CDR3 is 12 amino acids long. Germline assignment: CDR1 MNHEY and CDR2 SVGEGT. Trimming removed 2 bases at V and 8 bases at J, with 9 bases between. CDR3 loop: CASSYVQTGYTF. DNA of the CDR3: TGTGCCAGCAGTTACGTACAGACAGGCTACACCTTC.

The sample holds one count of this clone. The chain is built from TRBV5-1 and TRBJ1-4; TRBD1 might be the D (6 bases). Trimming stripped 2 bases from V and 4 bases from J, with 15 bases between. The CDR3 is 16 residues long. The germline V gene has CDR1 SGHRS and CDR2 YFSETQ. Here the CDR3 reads CASSFGQTAGNEKLFF. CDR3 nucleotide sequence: TGCGCCAGCAGCTTTGGACAGACAGCTGGTAATGAAAAACTGTTTTTT.

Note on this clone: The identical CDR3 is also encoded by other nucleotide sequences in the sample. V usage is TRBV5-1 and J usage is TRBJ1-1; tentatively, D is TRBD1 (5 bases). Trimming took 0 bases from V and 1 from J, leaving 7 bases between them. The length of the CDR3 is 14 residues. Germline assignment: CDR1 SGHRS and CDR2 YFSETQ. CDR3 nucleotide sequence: TGCGCCAGCAGCTTGGGCGGGGGGAACACTGAAGCTTTCTTT. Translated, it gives CASSLGGGNTEAFF.

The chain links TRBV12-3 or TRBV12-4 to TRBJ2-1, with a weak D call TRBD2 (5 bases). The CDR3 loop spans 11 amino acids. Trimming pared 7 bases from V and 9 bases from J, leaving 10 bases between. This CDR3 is CASTSGSEQFF. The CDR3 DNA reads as TGTGCCAGCACGTCGGGGTCTGAGCAGTTCTTC.

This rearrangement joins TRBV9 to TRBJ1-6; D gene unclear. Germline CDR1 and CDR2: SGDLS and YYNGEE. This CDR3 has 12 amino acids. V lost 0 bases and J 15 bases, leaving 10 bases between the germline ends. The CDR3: CASSVDFRRLHF. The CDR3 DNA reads TGTGCCAGCAGCGTAGATTTTCGGCGCCTCCACTTT.

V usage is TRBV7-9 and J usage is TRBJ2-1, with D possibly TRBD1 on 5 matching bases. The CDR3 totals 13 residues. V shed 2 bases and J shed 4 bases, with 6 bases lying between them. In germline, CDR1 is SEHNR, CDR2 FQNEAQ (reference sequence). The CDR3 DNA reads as TGTGCCAGCAGCTTAACAGGTTACAATGAGCAGTTCTTC. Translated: CASSLTGYNEQFF.

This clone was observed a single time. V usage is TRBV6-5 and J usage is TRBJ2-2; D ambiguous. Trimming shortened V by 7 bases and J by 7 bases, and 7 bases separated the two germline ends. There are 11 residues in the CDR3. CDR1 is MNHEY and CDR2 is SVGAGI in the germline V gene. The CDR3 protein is CASNLHGELFF. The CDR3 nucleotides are TGTGCCAGCAACTTACACGGGGAGCTGTTTTTT.

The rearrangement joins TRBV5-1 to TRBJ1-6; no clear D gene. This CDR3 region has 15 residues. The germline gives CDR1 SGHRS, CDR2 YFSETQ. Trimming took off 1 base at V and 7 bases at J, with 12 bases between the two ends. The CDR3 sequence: CASSLLLGLNSPLHF. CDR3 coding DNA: TGCGCCAGCAGCTTGTTGTTAGGGCTAAATTCACCCCTCCACTTT.

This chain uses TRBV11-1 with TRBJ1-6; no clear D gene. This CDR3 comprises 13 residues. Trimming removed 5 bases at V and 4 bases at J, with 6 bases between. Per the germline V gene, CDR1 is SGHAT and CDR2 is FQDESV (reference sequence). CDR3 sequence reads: CASSLDYNSPLHF. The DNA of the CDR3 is TGTGCCAGCAGCCTAGATTATAATTCACCCCTCCACTTT.

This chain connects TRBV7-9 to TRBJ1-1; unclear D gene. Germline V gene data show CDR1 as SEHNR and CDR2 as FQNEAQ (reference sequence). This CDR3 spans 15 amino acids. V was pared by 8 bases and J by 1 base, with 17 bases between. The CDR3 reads CASEDFLGPNTEAFF. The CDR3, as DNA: TGTGCCAGCGAGGATTTCTTGGGCCCGAACACTGAAGCTTTCTTT.

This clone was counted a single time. DNA of the CDR3: TGTGCCAGCTCACCACCGCTAGCCCAAGAGACCCAGTACTTC. Protein product: CASSPPLAQETQYF. This chain links TRBV18 with TRBJ2-5; possible D gene TRBD2, 5 bases. The CDR3 has 14 amino acids. V lost 0 bases and J lost 1, with 6 bases in between. Germline V CDR1 and CDR2: KGHSH, LQKENI.

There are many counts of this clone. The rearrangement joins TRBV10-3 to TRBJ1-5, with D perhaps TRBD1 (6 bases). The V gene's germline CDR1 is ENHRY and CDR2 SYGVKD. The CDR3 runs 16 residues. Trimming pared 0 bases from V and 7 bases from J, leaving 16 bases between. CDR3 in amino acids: CAISESSGGRGQPQHF. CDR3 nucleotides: TGTGCCATCAGTGAGTCGTCCGGGGGCCGGGGGCAGCCCCAGCATTTT.

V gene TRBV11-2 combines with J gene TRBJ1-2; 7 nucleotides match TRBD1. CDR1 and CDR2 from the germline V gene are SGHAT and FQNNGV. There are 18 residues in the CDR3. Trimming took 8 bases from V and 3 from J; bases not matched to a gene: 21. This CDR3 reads CASPKTKPQGVGDYGYTF. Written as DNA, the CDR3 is TGTGCCAGCCCTAAAACGAAACCCCAGGGGGTGGGAGACTATGGCTACACCTTC.

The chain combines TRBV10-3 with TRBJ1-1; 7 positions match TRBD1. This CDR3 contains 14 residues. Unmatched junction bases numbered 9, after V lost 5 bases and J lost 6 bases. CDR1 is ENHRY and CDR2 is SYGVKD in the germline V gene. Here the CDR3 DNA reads TGTGCCATCAGTTTCGAACAGGGGAATTCTGAAGCTTTCTTT. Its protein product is CAISFEQGNSEAFF.